This T cell receptor beta chain was documented in a study of beta chain features in type 1 diabetes. General observations from the study: A moderate, significant TCRB CDR3 shortening appeared in type 1 diabetes across four CD4+ subsets.

TCRB transcripts that were expressed got sequenced, as all of the isolated RNA had been reverse transcribed. Assay used: immunoSEQ multiplex PCR; TCRdb lists only in-frame clones, some missing. The sample lists roughly 150,000 clones, over 9% occurring once. This clone occurred a few times. What it recognizes is unknown. Trimming left V 4 bases short and J 7 bases short, with 14 bases between. Germline CDR1 LGHNA, CDR2 YSLEER. CDR3 size: 14 residues. The specimen sequenced was central memory CD4+ T cells from blood. The V gene is TRBV4-3, the J gene TRBJ2-1; a possible D gene is TRBD2 (6 bases). The TCR originated in a man aged 30-40 years with type 1 diabetes. The CDR3 sequence is CASSPWRVGNEQFF. CDR3 bases: TGCGCCAGCAGCCCGTGGAGGGTTGGGAATGAGCAGTTCTTC.